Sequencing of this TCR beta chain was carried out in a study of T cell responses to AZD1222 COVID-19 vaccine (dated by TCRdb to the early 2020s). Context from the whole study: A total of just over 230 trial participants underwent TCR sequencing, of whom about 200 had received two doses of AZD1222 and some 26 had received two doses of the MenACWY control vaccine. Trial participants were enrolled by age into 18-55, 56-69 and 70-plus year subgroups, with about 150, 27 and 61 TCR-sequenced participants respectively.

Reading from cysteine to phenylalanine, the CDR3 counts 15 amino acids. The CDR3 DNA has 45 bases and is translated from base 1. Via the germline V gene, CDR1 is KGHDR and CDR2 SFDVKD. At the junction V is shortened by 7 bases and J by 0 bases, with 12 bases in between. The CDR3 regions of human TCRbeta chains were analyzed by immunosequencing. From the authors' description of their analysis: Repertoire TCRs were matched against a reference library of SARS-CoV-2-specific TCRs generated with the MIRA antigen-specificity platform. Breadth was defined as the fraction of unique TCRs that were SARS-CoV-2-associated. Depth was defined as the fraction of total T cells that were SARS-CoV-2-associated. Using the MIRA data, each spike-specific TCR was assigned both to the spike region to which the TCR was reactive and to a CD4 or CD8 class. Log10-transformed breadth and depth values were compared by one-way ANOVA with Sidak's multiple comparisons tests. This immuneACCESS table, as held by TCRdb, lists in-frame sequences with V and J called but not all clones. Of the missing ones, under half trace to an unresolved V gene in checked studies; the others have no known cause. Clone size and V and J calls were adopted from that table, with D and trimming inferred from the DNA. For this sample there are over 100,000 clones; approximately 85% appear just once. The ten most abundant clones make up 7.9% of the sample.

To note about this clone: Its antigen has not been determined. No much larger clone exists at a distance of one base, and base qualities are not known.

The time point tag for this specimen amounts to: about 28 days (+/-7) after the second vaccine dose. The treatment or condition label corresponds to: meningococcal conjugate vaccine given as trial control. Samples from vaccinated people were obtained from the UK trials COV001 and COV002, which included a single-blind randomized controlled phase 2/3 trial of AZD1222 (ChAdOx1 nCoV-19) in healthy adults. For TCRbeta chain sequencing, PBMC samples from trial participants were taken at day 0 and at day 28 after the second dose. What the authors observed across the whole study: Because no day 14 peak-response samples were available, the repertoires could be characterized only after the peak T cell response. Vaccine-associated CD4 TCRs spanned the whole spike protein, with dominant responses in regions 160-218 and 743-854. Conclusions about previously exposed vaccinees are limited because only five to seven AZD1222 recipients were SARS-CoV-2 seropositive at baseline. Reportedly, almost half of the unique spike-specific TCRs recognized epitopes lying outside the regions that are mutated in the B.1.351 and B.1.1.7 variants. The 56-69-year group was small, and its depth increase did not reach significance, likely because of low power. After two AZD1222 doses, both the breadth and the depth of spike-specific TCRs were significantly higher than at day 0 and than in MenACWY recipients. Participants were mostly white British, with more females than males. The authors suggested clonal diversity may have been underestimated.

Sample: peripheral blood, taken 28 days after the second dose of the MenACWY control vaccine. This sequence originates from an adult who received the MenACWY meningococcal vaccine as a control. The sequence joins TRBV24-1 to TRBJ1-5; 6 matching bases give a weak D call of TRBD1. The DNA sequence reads TGTGCCACCAGGAACAGGGTAACTAGCAATCAGCCCCAGCATTTT. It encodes CATRNRVTSNQPQHF.